The 29 T cell receptor beta chains reported below all come from one sample, sequenced in a study of cytomegalovirus exposure and HLA in healthy donors. PCR primers comprised 60 Vbeta and 13 Jbeta primers. TCRdb's table, derived via immunoSEQ multiplex PCR, lists solely in-frame clones and lacks some. Seen in this sample are 110,000 to 150,000 clones; the ten most common clones hold approximately 1%. Sequences were obtained from PBMCs. These receptors were taken from a male donor in good health and CMV-seronegative.

The gene calls are TRBV18 and TRBJ2-4; perhaps TRBD1 as D (6 bases). From germline, CDR1 is KGHSH and CDR2 LQKENI. This CDR3 has 15 residues. V lost 2 bases and J 3 bases, leaving 11 bases between the germline ends. This chain's CDR3 is CASSPTGLSKNIQYF. Written as DNA, the CDR3 is TGTGCCAGCTCACCAACAGGGTTAAGCAAAAACATTCAGTACTTC.

V and J are TRBV5-1 and TRBJ1-3, with 8 bases identical to TRBD1. The length of the CDR3 is 16 residues. Germline V CDR1 and CDR2: SGHRS, YFSETQ. The J segment lost 0 bases and the V segment lost 5 bases, leaving 7 bases of the junction unmatched. The CDR3 DNA follows: TGCGCCAGCAGGACGGGACAGGCCACCTCTGGAAACACCATATATTTT. Translation gives CASRTGQATSGNTIYF.

This chain uses TRBV6-7 with TRBJ2-5, with TRBD1 matching over 8 bases. TRBV6-7 qualifies as an ORF whose function is uncertain. The CDR3 sequence is 17 residues long. V trimming: 8 bases; J trimming: 5 bases; junction bases outside the gene matches: 19. This CDR3 reads CASPHSGQVIFNETQYF. In nucleotides, the CDR3 is TGTGCCAGCCCCCATTCGGGACAGGTTATTTTTAATGAGACCCAGTACTTC.

The rearrangement uses TRBV19 and TRBJ1-5; 8 bases map to TRBD1. The CDR3 totals 14 residues. Losses at the gene ends were 10 bases for V and 7 bases for J; bases not matched to a gene: 12. Germline CDR1 reads LNHDA; CDR2 reads SQIVND (reference sequence). This CDR3 reads CATSGTGYSQPQHF. The CDR3 DNA reads as TGTGCCACCTCGGGGACAGGATATTCCCAGCCCCAGCATTTT.

The rearrangement joins TRBV2 to TRBJ1-6, with TRBD1 matching over 8 bases. V was clipped by 4 bases and J by 9 bases; unmatched bases: 8. The CDR3 consists of 15 residues. CDR1 and CDR2 from the germline V gene are SNHLY and FYNNEI. The CDR3 region is CASSVGGQGSSPLHF. CDR3 nucleotide sequence: TGTGCCAGCAGTGTAGGAGGACAGGGAAGTTCACCCCTCCACTTT.

The rearrangement links TRBV18 to TRBJ1-1; D gene ambiguous. The germline CDR1 and CDR2 sequences are KGHSH and LQKENI. This CDR3 has 11 residues. V was pared by 8 bases and J by 1 base, with 5 bases between. CDR3: CASLGNTEAFF. DNA for the CDR3: TGTGCCAGCCTCGGGAACACTGAAGCTTTCTTT.

This rearrangement joins TRBV7-9 to TRBJ1-6; TRBD1 matches 7 bases. Trimming cost V 1 base and J 9 bases; bases outside gene matches: 3. Germline V lookup: CDR1 SEHNR, CDR2 FQNEAQ (reference sequence). The CDR3 consists of 14 residues. CDR3 bases: TGTGCCAGCAGCTTAGTTACAGGGGCTTCACCCCTCCACTTT. This codes for CASSLVTGASPLHF.

This chain uses TRBV6-6 with TRBJ2-1; 12 bases match TRBD2. This CDR3 is 16 amino acids long. V lost 11 bases and J lost 6; bases outside the gene matches: 14. Germline-derived CDR1 and CDR2 are MNHNY and SVGAGI (reference sequence). As DNA, the CDR3 is TGTGCCGCAGGACTAGCGGGGCCAATGGGTATCAATGAGCAGTTCTTC. Translating it yields CAAGLAGPMGINEQFF.

The rearrangement links TRBV5-1 to TRBJ1-1, with D perhaps TRBD1 (6 bases). CDR1 is SGHRS and CDR2 is YFSETQ in the germline V gene. V lost 0 bases and J lost 5, with 11 bases in between. This CDR3 has 14 amino acids. The CDR3 loop is CASSLEQGRTEAFF. Here the CDR3 DNA reads TGCGCCAGCAGCTTGGAACAGGGTCGAACTGAAGCTTTCTTT.

This rearrangement joins TRBV6-5 to TRBJ2-2; a possible D gene is TRBD1 (5 bases). The CDR3 runs 13 residues. Germline V CDR1 and CDR2: MNHEY, SVGAGI. Trimming took 4 bases from V and 2 from J, leaving 5 bases between them. The CDR3 nucleotides read TGTGCCAGCAGTTGGACAAACACCGGGGAGCTGTTTTTT. Its protein is CASSWTNTGELFF.

J is TRBJ1-6 and V is TRBV19, with D possibly matching TRBD1 (6 bases). The CDR3 is 15 amino acids. Per germline, CDR1 LNHDA and CDR2 SQIVND (reference sequence). The V end lost 5 bases, the J end lost 8 bases, and 16 bases lay between the germline ends. The CDR3 DNA reads TGTGCCAGTAGTCGACAGGTCAATGATCATTCACCCCTCCACTTT. Its translation is CASSRQVNDHSPLHF.

This rearrangement joins TRBV27 to TRBJ1-5, with 11 bases that match TRBD1. Germline V gene lookup returns CDR1 MNHEY and CDR2 SMNVEV (reference sequence). Unmatched junction bases numbered 2, after V lost 5 bases and J lost 5 bases. This CDR3 spans 14 amino acids. CDR3 DNA sequence: TGTGCCAGCAGTCCGGGACAGGGGGATCAGCCCCAGCATTTT. Residues: CASSPGQGDQPQHF.

The chain employs TRBV4-2 and TRBJ2-7, with 12 bases matching TRBD2. This CDR3 spans 18 amino acids. V was pared by 0 bases and J by 1 base, with 7 bases of the junction left unmatched. Germline V gene lookup returns CDR1 LGHNA and CDR2 YNFKEQ. The DNA of the CDR3 is TGTGCCAGCAGCCAAGATGCGACTAGCGGGGGCCTATCCTACGAGCAGTACTTC. It codes for CASSQDATSGGLSYEQYF.

V and J are TRBV6-5 and TRBJ1-1, with 7 bases fitting TRBD1. Germline lookup yields CDR1 MNHEY and CDR2 SVGAGI. This CDR3 spans 13 amino acids. Germline trimming cut 11 bases from V and 2 bases from J; bases unmatched to any gene: 8. In DNA, the CDR3 is TGTGCCGCTTCAGACAGGGTCAACACTGAAGCTTTCTTT. Protein product: CAASDRVNTEAFF.

This sequence joins TRBV7-3 and TRBJ2-5; 8 bases are shared with TRBD2. This CDR3 region has 14 residues. Per the germline V gene, CDR1 is SGHTA and CDR2 is FQGTGA. The trim removed 4 bases at V and 6 bases at J, leaving 7 bases unmatched. For the CDR3, the DNA is TGTGCCAGCAGCTCCGGGGGGGCCTTAAAGACCCAGTACTTC. Translated, it gives CASSSGGALKTQYF.

The J gene is TRBJ2-5, the V gene TRBV4-3, with 9 bases fitting TRBD1. V lost 1 base and J lost 5; bases outside the gene matches: 11. The CDR3 totals 17 residues. Germline V gene lookup returns CDR1 LGHNA and CDR2 YSLEER. The CDR3 region is CASSQAGIGTGLETQYF. CDR3 in DNA: TGCGCCAGCAGCCAAGCTGGTATCGGGACAGGGTTGGAGACCCAGTACTTC.

V gene TRBV7-6 combines with J gene TRBJ1-5, with D possibly matching TRBD1 (5 bases). V lost 1 base and J lost 3, with 13 bases in between. The CDR3 is 16 residues long. The germline V gene encodes CDR1 SGHVS and CDR2 FNYEAQ. In DNA form, the CDR3 reads TGTGCCAGCAGCTTAGGGGCAGGGAACCCCAATCAGCCCCAGCATTTT. Its protein is CASSLGAGNPNQPQHF.

The genes are TRBV29-1 and TRBJ2-3, with 9 bases lining up with TRBD1. The CDR3 extends over 13 amino acids. CDR1 is SQVTM, CDR2 ANQGSEA, per germline. V lost 8 bases, J lost 4 bases, and 7 bases stayed unmatched. CDR3 DNA: TGCAGCCTGCGACAGGGGGTATCAGATACGCAGTATTTT. Its translation: CSLRQGVSDTQYF.

The chain carries TRBV4-2 and TRBJ2-3, with D possibly matching TRBD1 (6 bases). The V gene lost 3 bases and the J gene lost 2 bases, with 9 bases spanning the gap. The CDR3 loop spans 14 amino acids. Germline V gives CDR1 LGHNA, CDR2 YNFKEQ. DNA of the CDR3: TGTGCCAGCAGCCAGGACAGTGACACAGATACGCAGTATTTT. It codes for CASSQDSDTDTQYF.

V and J are TRBV6-6 and TRBJ1-1, with 8 bases aligning to TRBD1. This CDR3 comprises 14 residues. CDR1 and CDR2 from the germline V gene are MNHNY and SVGAGI (reference sequence). V gave up 5 bases and J gave up 2 bases; unmatched junction bases: 4. The CDR3 protein is CASSNRGRNTEAFF. The CDR3 nucleotides read TGTGCCAGCAGTAACAGGGGGAGAAACACTGAAGCTTTCTTT.

This rearrangement joins TRBV4-2 to TRBJ2-7; D ambiguous. Germline CDR1 is LGHNA and CDR2 is YNFKEQ. The V gene lost 10 bases and the J gene lost 5 bases, with 21 bases spanning the gap. The CDR3 consists of 14 residues. The CDR3 sequence is CANPSGTLPHEQYF. CDR3 in DNA: TGTGCCAACCCCTCAGGTACCCTTCCCCACGAGCAGTACTTC.

The chain joins TRBV29-1 to TRBJ2-7; D may be TRBD1 (6 bases). This CDR3 comprises 15 residues. The V gene lost 7 bases and the J gene lost 2 bases, with 21 bases spanning the gap. Germline CDR1 SQVTM, CDR2 ANQGSEA. CDR3 region: CSDPSDRRKTYEQYF. The CDR3 coding sequence is TGCAGCGACCCCTCCGACAGGAGAAAAACCTACGAGCAGTACTTC.

This chain links TRBV7-9 with TRBJ2-3; the D gene is possibly TRBD1 (5 bases). The ends were cut back, 2 bases at V and 5 bases at J, with 11 bases in the middle. The germline CDR1 and CDR2 sequences are SEHNR and FQNEAQ (reference sequence). The CDR3 totals 14 residues. The CDR3 nucleotides read TGTGCCAGCAGCTTATTAGGGGTTGGAGATACGCAGTATTTT. Translated, it gives CASSLLGVGDTQYF.

V and J are TRBV9 and TRBJ1-6; D may be TRBD1 (5 bases). V dropped 0 bases and J dropped 7 bases, with 8 bases sitting between them. The CDR3 covers 14 residues. CDR1 and CDR2 (germline): SGDLS, YYNGEE. The CDR3 protein is CASSVGRTNSPLHF. The CDR3 nucleotides are TGTGCCAGCAGCGTAGGGCGGACAAATTCACCCCTCCACTTT.

The chain uses TRBV30 and TRBJ2-3; weak D call: TRBD2 (6 bases). Germline V gene lookup returns CDR1 GTSNPN and CDR2 SVGIG (reference sequence). This CDR3 comprises 15 residues. With 4 bases removed from V and 2 bases from J, the gap between germline ends came to 16 bases. CDR3 region: CAWTPLAADTDTQYF. The CDR3, as DNA: TGTGCCTGGACACCTTTAGCGGCCGACACAGATACGCAGTATTTT.

To note about this clone: At one boundary the junction diverges from the germline segment, which might be a read error. The chain couples TRBV6-1 to TRBJ1-5; 7 bases match TRBD1. Germline loops: CDR1 MNHNS, CDR2 SASEGT. The CDR3 consists of 14 residues. CDR3 DNA: TGTGCCAGCAACGATCAAAATACCCGGGACAGAAAGGATTTT. Residues: CASNDQNTRDRKDF.

V usage is TRBV7-9 and J usage is TRBJ1-1; D is ambiguous. CDR1 SEHNR and CDR2 FQNEAQ come from the germline V gene (reference sequence). Trimming left V 2 bases short and J 5 bases short, with 12 bases between. This CDR3 contains 14 residues. CDR3 coding DNA: TGTGCCAGCAGCTTAAGCCCACTAGGGACTGAAGCTTTCTTT. Translating it yields CASSLSPLGTEAFF.

The rearrangement links TRBV18 to TRBJ2-3, with 9 bases lining up with TRBD1. This CDR3 has 15 residues. V trimming: 3 bases; J trimming: 1 base; junction bases outside the gene matches: 2. Germline values: CDR1 KGHSH, CDR2 LQKENI. CDR3 in amino acids: CASSPRQGGTDTQYF. DNA for the CDR3: TGTGCCAGCTCACCGCGACAGGGGGGCACAGATACGCAGTATTTT.

CDR3 region: CASSLKPTGAVNGYTF. DNA for the CDR3: TGTGCCAGCAGTCTCAAGCCGACAGGGGCGGTGAATGGCTACACCTTC. J is TRBJ1-2 and V is TRBV27, with 8 bases aligning to TRBD1. CDR3 length: 16 residues. CDR1 and CDR2 from the germline V gene are MNHEY and SMNVEV (reference sequence). V lost 5 bases and J lost 6; bases outside the gene matches: 14.